This TCR beta chain was sequenced during a study of CD8+CD57+ T cells in acquired aplastic anemia. Background on the study: Where healthy donors were concerned, CD4+ cells averaged about 10 million reads. Study-wide points: Between the patient and control groups, CD8+ Simpson's diversity did not differ significantly. Patients and controls were found to share 25 to 30 CD8+ CDR3 sequences.

The CDR3 length is 14 residues. CDR1 is MNHEY, CDR2 SVGAGI, per germline. Trimming cost V 8 bases and J 0 bases, with 12 bases left between them. This clonotype showed up many times. Antigen specificity is unknown. CDR3 and TCR beta VDJ profiling relied on genomic DNA as the template. TCRdb re-derived calls from the reads in MiXCR, one entry per CDR3 protein. The sample lists fewer than 250,000 distinct CDR3 sequences, 54% occurring once. This clonotype was obtained from a human donor in good health, serving as a control. J is TRBJ2-3 and V is TRBV6-5, with D perhaps TRBD1 or TRBD2 (5 bases each). Sequencing was performed on sorted CD4+, CD8+, or CD8+CD57+ T cells (not recorded which) from PBMCs. The CDR3 region is CASREGSSTDTQYF. The CDR3 nucleotides are TGTGCCAGCCGTGAGGGGTCCAGCACAGATACGCAGTATTTT.